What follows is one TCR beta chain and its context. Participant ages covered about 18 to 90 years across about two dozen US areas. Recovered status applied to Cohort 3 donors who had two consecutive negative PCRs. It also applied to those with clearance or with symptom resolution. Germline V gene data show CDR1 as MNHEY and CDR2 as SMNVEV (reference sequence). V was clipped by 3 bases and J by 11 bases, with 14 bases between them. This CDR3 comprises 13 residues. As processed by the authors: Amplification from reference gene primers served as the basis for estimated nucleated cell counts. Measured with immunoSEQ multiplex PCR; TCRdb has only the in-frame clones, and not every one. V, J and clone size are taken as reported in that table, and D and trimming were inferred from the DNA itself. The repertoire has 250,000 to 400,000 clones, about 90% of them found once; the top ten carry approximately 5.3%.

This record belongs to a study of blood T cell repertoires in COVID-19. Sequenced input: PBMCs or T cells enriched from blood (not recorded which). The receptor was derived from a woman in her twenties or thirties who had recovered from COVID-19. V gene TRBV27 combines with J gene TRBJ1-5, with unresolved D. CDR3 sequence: CASSFGPFMAQHF. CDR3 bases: TGTGCCAGCAGTTTTGGCCCTTTTATGGCCCAGCATTTT.